This is a list of T cell receptor beta chains from one sample in a study of identifying expanded T cells in peripheral blood. The assay was immunoSEQ multiplex PCR, and TCRdb's table has in-frame clones only and misses some. Here the sample spans 100,000 to 150,000 clones, around nine tenths being singletons. Sequencing used blood. The receptors were gathered from a person aged 18 to 75 in good health. Both conserved end residues are part of each CDR3. Each record gives: D gene, V gene, J gene, clone size, CDR3 DNA, CDR3 protein. D genes are given only for firm matches. The listing skips clone size in some rows; elsewhere it reads once, few, many or a size class.

TRBD1	TRBV6-1	TRBJ1-3	-	TGTGCACAGGGGGCTGGAAACACCATATATTTT	CAQGAGNTIYF
TRBD1	TRBV2	TRBJ2-6	-	TGTGCCAGCACACAGGGGGTCGCTGGGGCCAACGTCCTGACTTTC	CASTQGVAGANVLTF
TRBD2	TRBV5-1	TRBJ2-1	-	TGCGCCAGCAGCTTGACTAGCGGTTACAATGAGCAGTTCTTC	CASSLTSGYNEQFF
-	TRBV28	TRBJ2-2	-	TGTGCCAGCAGTACCGGGACACACACCGGGGAGCTGTTTTTT	CASSTGTHTGELFF
TRBD1	TRBV19	TRBJ2-1	-	TGTGCCAGTAGTGTAATCCAGGGGGTCTACAATGAGCAGTTCTTC	CASSVIQGVYNEQFF
-	TRBV28	TRBJ2-5	-	TGTGCCAGCAGTTCCGGGGCCAGGGAGACCCAGTACTTC	CASSSGARETQYF
TRBD1	TRBV5-5	TRBJ1-5	few	TGTGCCAGCAGCCCGACCTGGGACAGGAGATATAGCAATCAGCCCCAGCATTTT	CASSPTWDRRYSNQPQHF
TRBD2	TRBV11-2	TRBJ2-7	-	TGTGCCAGCAGCTCTGCCGGGAGGGCCTTTGGTGAGCAGTACTTC	CASSSAGRAFGEQYF
TRBD2	TRBV18	TRBJ2-7	-	TGTGCCAGCTCACCACCGATGACGGGAGGGCCTCTCGAGCAGTACTTC	CASSPPMTGGPLEQYF
-	TRBV7-9	TRBJ1-1	few	TGTGCCAGCACCCCGGCTGGAGGGGCATCGAACACTGAAGCTTTCTTT	CASTPAGGASNTEAFF
TRBD1	TRBV7-8	TRBJ2-7	-	TGTGCCAGCAGCTTGGGACAGGAGTACGAGCAGTACTTC	CASSLGQEYEQYF
-	TRBV15	TRBJ2-7	-	TGTGCCACCAGCGGTGCGGTCGAGCAGTACTTC	CATSGAVEQYF
-	TRBV30	TRBJ2-6	-	TGTGCCTGGAGTGTACCTCCCAGTTCCTCTGGGGCCAACGTCCTGACTTTC	CAWSVPPSSSGANVLTF
-	TRBV21-1	TRBJ2-7	-	TGTGCCAGCAGTATTTCTGACAGGGGGAATTACGAGCAGTACTTC	CASSISDRGNYEQYF
-	TRBV29-1	TRBJ2-1	-	TGCAGCGTTAAAACCTCTAGCGTCGGGGCGAATGAGCAGTTCTTC	CSVKTSSVGANEQFF
-	TRBV5-6	TRBJ1-6	-	TGTGCCAGCAGCTGGGAAGATAATTCACCCCTCCACTTT	CASSWEDNSPLHF
-	TRBV28	TRBJ1-3	-	TGTGCCAGCAGTCCCCCGGGATTGAGCTCTGGAAACACCATATATTTT	CASSPPGLSSGNTIYF
-	TRBV5-1	TRBJ1-4	-	TGCGCCAGCAGCTTCTCACAGAATGAAAAACTGTTTTTT	CASSFSQNEKLFF
TRBD2	TRBV5-1	TRBJ2-5	-	TGCGCCAGCAGCTTTGCCATCCCCGGGACTAGCGGGATCAGGCGGGGGACCCAGTACTTC	CASSFAIPGTSGIRRGTQYF
TRBD2	TRBV5-4	TRBJ2-7	-	TGTGCCAGCAGCCCGCGGACTAGCGGGGGGTACGAGCAGTACTTC	CASSPRTSGGYEQYF
TRBD1	TRBV4-3	TRBJ1-2	-	TGCGCCAGCAGCCGAGGACAGGGGGAGTTGGGCTTC	CASSRGQGELGF
-	TRBV10-3	TRBJ2-5	-	TGTGCCATCAGTGAGGTGGGGGAAGAGACCCAGTACTTC	CAISEVGEETQYF
-	TRBV4-2	TRBJ2-3	-	TGTGCCAGCAGCCACAATAGCGGCGGTTTGTCAGATACGCAGTATTTT	CASSHNSGGLSDTQYF
TRBD1	TRBV27	TRBJ1-5	-	TGTGCCAGCAGTCTTAACAGGGGTAGCAATCAGCCCCAGCATTTT	CASSLNRGSNQPQHF
TRBD1	TRBV7-2	TRBJ2-7	-	TGTGCCAGCAGCTCGGGACAGTTAAGGGAGCAGTACTTC	CASSSGQLREQYF
-	TRBV5-4	TRBJ2-1	-	TGTGCCAGCAGCTTGGACTCGGCAGCGCTCAATGAGCAGTTCTTC	CASSLDSAALNEQFF
-	TRBV7-3	TRBJ2-7	-	TGTGCCAGCTCCTTGGAGATTACCTACGAGCAGTACTTC	CASSLEITYEQYF
-	TRBV27	TRBJ2-5	-	TGTGCCAGCAGCCCCGAGGGGGACGCCCAAGAGACCCAGTACTTC	CASSPEGDAQETQYF
-	TRBV6-5	TRBJ2-7	-	TGTGCCAGCAGTTACCGGGCCGACCTCTACGAGCAGTACTTC	CASSYRADLYEQYF
TRBD2	TRBV5-1	TRBJ2-7	once	TGCGCCAGCAGCTTGGGGCAGGGAGGGGAGCAGTACTTC	CASSLGQGGEQYF
TRBD2	TRBV7-3	TRBJ2-2	-	TGTGCCAGCAGCTTAAACGGGGGGGCCGGCCCCGGGGAGCTGTTTTTT	CASSLNGGAGPGELFF
-	TRBV5-6	TRBJ1-1	-	TGTGCCAGCAGGAGGAGGGACCGCAACACTGAAGCTTTCTTT	CASRRRDRNTEAFF
TRBD1	TRBV7-9	TRBJ1-4	once	TGTGCCAGCAGCTTCGACAGGGGACGGGAAAAACTGTTTTTT	CASSFDRGREKLFF
-	TRBV6-5	TRBJ1-4	-	TGTGCCAGCAGTTACTCGCTAAGGGGGAGGGAAAAACTGTTTTTT	CASSYSLRGREKLFF
-	TRBV5-1	TRBJ1-2	-	TGCGCCAGCAGCTTGGCCCCCGGACCGACGTCCTATGGCTACACCTTC	CASSLAPGPTSYGYTF
-	TRBV5-5	TRBJ2-7	-	TGTGCCAGCAGCTCTCAGGCAGGGCCCTACGAGCAGTACTTC	CASSSQAGPYEQYF
TRBD2	TRBV30	TRBJ2-2	-	TGTGCCTGGAATCAAGCGGGGGGCTACACCGGGGAGCTGTTTTTT	CAWNQAGGYTGELFF